This passage covers 5 T cell receptor beta chains from one sample sequenced in a study of shared clonotypes between healthy human individuals. Profiling relied on immunoSEQ multiplex PCR, and the TCRdb table lists in-frame clones only, not all of them. The profile covers some 900,000 clones, with about 80% appearing a single time and approximately 1.5% taken by the ten largest. The specimen was memory CD4+ T cells sorted from blood. Subset defined: CD45RA-negative fraction. These receptor sequences come from a man between 18 and 29 years old in good health.

This chain uses TRBV18 with TRBJ2-7, with 7 positions matching TRBD2. CDR3 length: 14 residues. The germline V gene encodes CDR1 KGHSH and CDR2 LQKENI. V shed 2 bases, J shed 4 bases, and the junction held 5 bases outside the gene matches. CDR3 sequence reads: CASSPGSGRYEQYF. The DNA of the CDR3 is TGTGCCAGCTCACCAGGTAGCGGGCGATACGAGCAGTACTTC.

This clone was counted ten times or more. The gene calls are TRBV5-1 and TRBJ1-2; tentative D call: TRBD1 (5 bases). The CDR3 has 15 residues. Germline loops: CDR1 SGHRS, CDR2 YFSETQ. The V end was cut by 4 bases, the J end by 3 bases, with 16 bases between. The CDR3 region is CASSGTGRNHYGYTF. In DNA, the CDR3 is TGCGCCAGCAGCGGGACCGGTCGAAATCACTATGGCTACACCTTC.

The V call is TRBV6-5, the J call TRBJ1-2, with 9 positions matching TRBD1. With V trimmed by 4 bases and J by 4 bases, 10 bases remained unmatched. Germline CDR1 reads MNHEY; CDR2 reads SVGAGI. This CDR3 is built from 16 residues. The CDR3 is CASSSPGQGRGYGYTF. The CDR3 DNA follows: TGTGCCAGCAGTTCCCCGGGACAGGGTAGGGGCTATGGCTACACCTTC.

The chain employs TRBV5-1 and TRBJ1-1, with 10 bases matching TRBD1. Germline V gene lookup returns CDR1 SGHRS and CDR2 YFSETQ. The CDR3 contains 15 residues. J was trimmed by 5 bases and V by 0 bases; bases with no gene match: 4. CDR3 coding DNA: TGCGCCAGCAGCTTGGATAGGACAGGGGGTACTGAAGCTTTCTTT. It yields the protein CASSLDRTGGTEAFF.

The V call is TRBV27, the J call TRBJ1-2, with 9 bases that match TRBD1. The ends lost 4 bases at V and 4 bases at J; junction bases unmatched: 4. The germline CDR1 and CDR2 sequences are MNHEY and SMNVEV (reference sequence). The CDR3 has 14 amino acids. The CDR3 reads CASSWDRDAYGYTF. CDR3 in DNA: TGTGCCAGCAGTTGGGACAGGGACGCCTATGGCTACACCTTC.